The 8 T cell receptor beta chains given below trace back to one sample, sequenced in a study of blood T cell repertoires in COVID-19. The repertoire was sequenced with immunoSEQ multiplex PCR; TCRdb's copy has only in-frame clones and lacks some. The data hold about 150,000 clones, with 70% to 90% observed a single time. The specimen sequenced was peripheral blood. The receptors were gathered from a man between 45 and 60 years old with active or convalescent COVID-19.

The V call is TRBV5-1, the J call TRBJ2-3, with a weak D call TRBD2 (6 bases). V lost 2 bases to trimming and J lost 3 bases, with 10 bases between them. CDR3 length: 14 residues. Germline V lookup: CDR1 SGHRS, CDR2 YFSETQ. This CDR3 reads CASSLVGTTDTQYF. CDR3 sequence (DNA): TGCGCCAGCAGCTTAGTAGGGACTACAGATACGCAGTATTTT.

V gene TRBV7-8 combines with J gene TRBJ1-5, with D uncertain. Germline assignment: CDR1 SGHVS and CDR2 FQNEAQ. V was pared by 1 base and J by 2 bases, with 12 bases between. This CDR3 spans 16 amino acids. CDR3 nucleotides: TGTGCCAGCAGCTTAGAATACGAACGGGGCAATCAGCCCCAGCATTTT. Its protein product is CASSLEYERGNQPQHF.

The J gene is TRBJ2-3, the V gene TRBV27, with 8 bases aligning to TRBD2. The CDR3 consists of 17 residues. V gave up 5 bases and J gave up 4 bases; unmatched junction bases: 14. Germline CDR1 and CDR2: MNHEY and SMNVEV (reference sequence). CDR3 protein: CASSTMSSGVGADTQYF. The CDR3 bases are TGTGCCAGCAGTACCATGAGTAGCGGGGTCGGGGCAGATACGCAGTATTTT.

The count of this clone is one. V is TRBV5-1 and J is TRBJ1-1; 11 bases are shared with TRBD1. With V trimmed by 4 bases and J by 0 bases, 8 bases remained unmatched. The CDR3 totals 17 residues. Germline CDR1 is SGHRS and CDR2 is YFSETQ. This chain's CDR3 is CASSPYRDRGMNTEAFF. The CDR3 DNA reads TGCGCCAGCAGCCCGTACCGGGACAGGGGGATGAACACTGAAGCTTTCTTT.

This chain connects TRBV6-5 to TRBJ1-6, with 7 bases fitting TRBD1. J gave up 4 bases and V 4 bases, and 7 bases lay outside the gene matches. CDR3 length: 16 amino acids. CDR1 and CDR2 (germline): MNHEY, SVGAGI. This CDR3 reads CASSSETTGYNSPLHF. Here the CDR3 DNA reads TGTGCCAGCAGTTCCGAGACGACAGGGTATAATTCACCCCTCCACTTT.

The J gene is TRBJ1-2, the V gene TRBV19; D possibly corresponds to TRBD1 (6 bases). CDR3 length: 16 amino acids. Trimming pared 5 bases from V and 4 bases from J, leaving 20 bases between. The germline V gene has CDR1 LNHDA and CDR2 SQIVND (reference sequence). The CDR3 DNA reads as TGTGCCAGTAGTCCCCGGGGGGGGGCGAGTGTCTATGGCTACACCTTC. This sequence encodes CASSPRGGASVYGYTF.

The chain joins TRBV5-1 to TRBJ1-6; TRBD1 matches at 7 bases. The CDR3 is made up of 13 amino acids. V trimming: 4 bases; J trimming: 10 bases; junction bases outside the gene matches: 5. Germline-derived CDR1 and CDR2 are SGHRS and YFSETQ. CDR3 DNA sequence: TGCGCCAGCAGCCTTACAGGGGACTCACCCCTCCACTTT. Protein: CASSLTGDSPLHF. Drawing the rest from reference TRBV5-1 and TRBJ1-6, the complete variable domain is KAGVTQTPRYLIKTRGQQVTLSCSPISGHRSVSWYQQTPGQGLQFLFEYFSETQRNKGNFPGRFSGRQFSNSRSEMNVSTLELGDSALYLCASSLTGDSPLHFGNGTRLTVT.

This sequence joins TRBV5-1 and TRBJ2-7, with 10 bases matching TRBD2. V was pared by 4 bases and J by 0 bases, with 7 bases of the junction left unmatched. The V gene's germline CDR1 is SGHRS and CDR2 YFSETQ. This CDR3 has 16 residues. The CDR3 coding sequence is TGCGCCAGCAGCCCAAACCCTAGCGGGAGCTCCTACGAGCAGTACTTC. Translated, it gives CASSPNPSGSSYEQYF. Full variable domain (outside the CDR3, taken from reference TRBV5-1 and TRBJ2-7): KAGVTQTPRYLIKTRGQQVTLSCSPISGHRSVSWYQQTPGQGLQFLFEYFSETQRNKGNFPGRFSGRQFSNSRSEMNVSTLELGDSALYLCASSPNPSGSSYEQYFGPGTRLTVT.